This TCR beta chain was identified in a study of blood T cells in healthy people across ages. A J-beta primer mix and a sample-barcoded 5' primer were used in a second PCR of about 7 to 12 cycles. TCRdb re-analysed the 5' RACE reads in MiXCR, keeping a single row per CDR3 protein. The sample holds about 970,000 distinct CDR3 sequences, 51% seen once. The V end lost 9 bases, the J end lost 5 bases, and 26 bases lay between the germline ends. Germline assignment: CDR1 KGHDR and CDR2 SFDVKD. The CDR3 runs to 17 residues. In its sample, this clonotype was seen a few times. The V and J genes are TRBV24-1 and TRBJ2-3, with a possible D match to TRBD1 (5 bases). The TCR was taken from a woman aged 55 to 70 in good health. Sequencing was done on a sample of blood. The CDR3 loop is CATGKPWVGQQGDTQYF. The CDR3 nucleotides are TGTGCCACCGGAAAACCTTGGGTGGGTCAGCAGGGAGATACGCAGTATTTT.